This passage covers 28 T cell receptor beta chains from one sample sequenced in a study of regulatory T cells in long-lasting Graves disease. Investigators prepared the TCR beta libraries by applying iRepertoire HTBI primers and Arm-PCR of CDR3 regions. In TCRdb, the multiplex PCR reads were re-called with MiXCR into one record per CDR3 protein. The sample shows roughly 500,000 distinct CDR3 sequences, 13% of them seen only once. Regarding time point: newly diagnosed GD, antithyroid drugs for less than 3 months. Isolated PBMC RNA provided the starting material for the TCR library. This same sample was also taken into another study, of T cells in Graves' hyperthyroidism and ophthalmopathy.

Sequences were derived from peripheral blood mononuclear cells (PBMCs), sampled at new diagnosis, from a patient treated with antithyroid drugs. These receptors were collected from a man aged 30 to 39 with Graves disease.

J is TRBJ1-3 and V is TRBV30; 10 positions match TRBD1. This CDR3 contains 14 residues. Germline trimming cut 5 bases from V and 3 bases from J; bases unmatched to any gene: 4. Germline lookup yields CDR1 GTSNPN and CDR2 SVGIG (reference sequence). The CDR3 loop reads CAWRTGGGGNTIYF. The CDR3 nucleotides are TGTGCCTGGCGGACAGGGGGGGGTGGAAACACCATATATTTT.

Ten or more counts support this clonotype. This chain joins TRBV28 and TRBJ2-7; either TRBD1 or TRBD2 may supply D (5 bases each). The CDR3 extends over 14 amino acids. V lost 7 bases and J 2 bases, leaving 15 bases between the germline ends. The germline gives CDR1 MDHEN, CDR2 SYDVKM. The CDR3 DNA sequence: TGTGCCAGCACCACGACCGGGGCCACCTACGAGCAGTACTTC. It specifies CASTTTGATYEQYF.

This clonotype was observed many times. The CDR3 region is CASSVGLAGAAEQFF. The CDR3, as DNA: TGTGCCAGCAGTGTCGGACTAGCGGGAGCGGCTGAGCAGTTCTTC. The rearrangement uses TRBV12-3 or TRBV12-4 and TRBJ2-1; 13 positions agree with TRBD2. The V gene end was trimmed by 5 bases and the J gene end by 9 bases; junction bases not matched to a gene: 7. The CDR3 spans 15 residues.

This clonotype was observed many times. The genes are TRBV29-1 and TRBJ2-4; D is unresolved. Germline loops: CDR1 SQVTM, CDR2 ANQGSEA. The V and J ends lost 4 bases and 0 bases respectively, with 4 bases between them. There are 12 residues in the CDR3. The CDR3 loop is CSVVLAKNIQYF. CDR3 bases: TGCAGCGTTGTCCTAGCCAAAAACATTCAGTACTTC.

This clonotype appeared many times. The junction shows a germline mismatch at one end, possibly a read error. The CDR3 nucleotides read TGTGCCAGCAGGGAAGTAGACGCCGGACTCTCCTACGAGCAGTACTTC. Translated: CASREVDAGLSYEQYF. V is TRBV6-1 and J is TRBJ2-7; D may be TRBD2 (5 bases). The CDR3 sequence is 16 residues long. Germline V CDR1 and CDR2: MNHNS, SASEGT.

This clonotype was observed a few times. The chain has TRBV6-2 or TRBV6-3 and TRBJ2-5, with D possibly TRBD2 on 5 matching bases. The CDR3 sequence is 13 residues long. V was cut by 2 bases and J by 3 bases, with 7 bases left in between. The germline gives CDR1 MNHEY, CDR2 SVGEGT. The CDR3 here is CASSYNGEETQYF. CDR3 in DNA: TGTGCCAGCAGTTACAACGGGGAAGAGACCCAGTACTTC.

At least ten counts were recorded for this clonotype. The CDR3 nucleotides read TGTGCCAGCAGTTCGTGGGGACACGTATACGAGCAGTACTTC. This gives the protein CASSSWGHVYEQYF. V gene TRBV6-2 or TRBV6-3 combines with J gene TRBJ2-7, with D possibly being TRBD1 (6 bases). Looked up from germline, CDR1 is MNHEY and CDR2 is SVGEGT. The CDR3 is 14 residues long. The V and J ends lost 4 bases and 4 bases respectively, with 14 bases between them.

This chain joins TRBV7-6 and TRBJ1-1; 9 bases are a match to TRBD1. J gave up 3 bases and V 5 bases, and 7 bases lay outside the gene matches. Germline CDR1 is SGHVS and CDR2 is FNYEAQ. This CDR3 has 15 amino acids. The CDR3 bases are TGTGCCAGCAGCGTAGGACAGGGGTTCTACACTGAAGCTTTCTTT. This encodes CASSVGQGFYTEAFF.

The rearrangement links TRBV20-1 to TRBJ1-1, with D perhaps matching TRBD1 (5 bases). The V and J ends lost 0 bases and 1 base respectively, with 9 bases between them. The CDR3 length is 14 residues. Germline CDR1 DFQATT, CDR2 SNEGSKA (reference sequence). The CDR3 DNA sequence: TGCAGTGCTAGAGAGGGGACTGCGAACACTGAAGCTTTCTTT. Its translation is CSAREGTANTEAFF.

To note about this clonotype: One base separates it from a far larger clone, so it is likely a read error. The chain combines TRBV12-3 or TRBV12-4 with TRBJ2-3; 7 nucleotides line up with TRBD2. The J call is doubtful: the DNA matches TRBJ2-1 better. This CDR3 spans 12 amino acids. CDR3 region: CASSSGEDVQFF. DNA for the CDR3: TGTGCCAGCAGTAGCGGGGAGGATGTGCAGTTCTTC.

In its sample, this clonotype was seen many times. The chain joins TRBV6-1 to TRBJ2-5, with TRBD2 matching over 8 bases. The J segment lost 1 base and the V segment lost 0 bases, leaving 10 bases of the junction unmatched. This CDR3 contains 18 residues. Germline CDR1 MNHNS, CDR2 SASEGT. CDR3 bases: TGTGCCAGCAGTGAAGCCAAGCGGGGGAAGGGCCCCCAAGAGACCCAGTACTTC. This gives the protein CASSEAKRGKGPQETQYF.

This clonotype was observed once. Just one base apart from a much larger clone, this may be a read error. The chain couples TRBV27 to TRBJ2-1; 7 nucleotides align to TRBD1. CDR1 and CDR2 from the germline V gene are MNHEY and SMNVEV (reference sequence). The CDR3 sequence is 15 residues long. The CDR3 bases are TGTGCCAGCAGAGGACAGGCCAGCTCCTACAATAAGCAGTTCTTC. The encoded protein is CASRGQASSYNKQFF.

Many counts were recorded for this clonotype. The rearrangement uses TRBV11-2 and TRBJ2-1; a possible D gene is TRBD2 (6 bases). Germline V gives CDR1 SGHAT, CDR2 FQNNGV. The V and J ends lost 7 bases and 4 bases respectively, with 20 bases between them. The CDR3 is made up of 16 amino acids. The CDR3 coding sequence is TGTGCCAGCACCCCAGCCCCGGGACTCGATTACAATGAGCAGTTCTTC. This sequence encodes CASTPAPGLDYNEQFF.

V gene TRBV4-2 combines with J gene TRBJ2-7; D ambiguous. CDR1 and CDR2 from the germline V gene are LGHNA and YNFKEQ. Trimming removed 0 bases from V and 1 base from J, with 7 bases in between. The CDR3 loop spans 14 amino acids. The DNA of the CDR3 is TGTGCCAGCAGCCAAGAGTTGAATTCCTACGAGCAGTACTTC. It specifies CASSQELNSYEQYF.

This clonotype was seen ten or more times. J is TRBJ1-1 and V is TRBV9; D gene ambiguous. CDR3 length: 15 residues. Germline values: CDR1 SGDLS, CDR2 YYNGEE. The ends were cut back, 2 bases at V and 3 bases at J, with 14 bases in the middle. The CDR3 region is CASSVRGYSHTEAFF. CDR3 bases: TGTGCCAGCAGCGTCCGAGGGTATTCGCACACTGAAGCTTTCTTT.

V usage is TRBV24-1 and J usage is TRBJ2-1; TRBD1 aligns across 8 bases. The CDR3 has 17 amino acids. Trimming at V came to 3 bases and at J to 5 bases, leaving 11 bases not matched to a gene. The germline V gene has CDR1 KGHDR and CDR2 SFDVKD. This chain's CDR3 is CATSDPSGTGSNNEQFF. As DNA, the CDR3 is TGTGCCACCAGTGATCCTTCCGGGACAGGAAGTAACAATGAGCAGTTCTTC.

This clonotype was found many times. The gene calls are TRBV19 and TRBJ1-2; D is ambiguous. The CDR3 is 14 residues long. The germline V and J ends were trimmed by 4 bases and 0 bases, with 9 bases remaining between them. Germline V lookup: CDR1 LNHDA, CDR2 SQIVND (reference sequence). CDR3 nucleotide sequence: TGTGCCAGTAGTAAGCAGCGAGCTAACTATGGCTACACCTTC. Its protein product is CASSKQRANYGYTF. The full variable domain, rest sourced from reference TRBV19 and TRBJ1-2, is DGGITQSPKYLFRKEGQNVTLSCEQNLNHDAMYWYRQDPGQGLRLIYYSQIVNDFQKGDIAEGYSVSREKKESFPLTVTSAQKNPTAFYLCASSKQRANYGYTFGSGTRLTVV.

This clonotype was seen a handful of times. The V call is TRBV5-8, the J call TRBJ1-1; possibly TRBD1 for D (5 bases). The CDR3 length is 18 residues. Trimming removed 0 bases from V and 0 bases from J, with 18 bases in between. CDR1 and CDR2 from the germline V gene are SGHTS and YDEGEE. The CDR3 spells CASSLVRGSTPMNTEAFF. CDR3 DNA: TGTGCCAGCAGCTTGGTTAGGGGTTCGACTCCTATGAACACTGAAGCTTTCTTT. Supplemented by reference TRBV5-8 and TRBJ1-1, the full variable domain reads EAGVTQSPTHLIKTRGQQATLRCSPISGHTSVYWYQQALGLGLQFLLWYDEGEERNRGNFPPRFSGRQFPNYSSELNVNALELEDSALYLCASSLVRGSTPMNTEAFFGQGTRLTVV.

This clonotype was counted many times. Here the CDR3 DNA reads TGTGCCAGCAGCTTCAGGGGCGGCTCCTACAATGAGCAGTTCTTC. Translating gives CASSFRGGSYNEQFF. The chain has TRBV11-3 and TRBJ2-1; D might be TRBD1 (6 bases). The CDR3 is 15 amino acids. The germline V gene has CDR1 SGHNT and CDR2 YENEEA. Trimming removed 3 bases at V and 0 bases at J, with 9 bases between.

Many counts were recorded for this clonotype. The CDR3 protein is CASSHGSRDQPQHF. CDR3 in DNA: TGTGCCAGCAGCCATGGTAGCCGGGATCAGCCCCAGCATTTT. The rearrangement links TRBV3-1 to TRBJ1-5; D is unclear. The CDR3 runs 14 residues. Trimming shortened V by 3 bases and J by 5 bases, and 11 bases separated the two germline ends. Per the germline V gene, CDR1 is LGHDT and CDR2 is YNNKEL (reference sequence).

This clonotype was counted a few times. The chain employs TRBV19 and TRBJ2-3, with D unresolved. The CDR3 runs 16 residues. Germline values: CDR1 LNHDA, CDR2 SQIVND (reference sequence). Trimming took 3 bases from V and 2 from J, leaving 15 bases between them. The CDR3 bases are TGTGCCAGTAGTATTTTGCCAGATGGAGCCACAGATACGCAGTATTTT. This encodes CASSILPDGATDTQYF.

This clonotype was observed a handful of times. One end of the junction fails to match germline, which may point to a read error. The chain recombines TRBV24-1 with TRBJ2-5; a possible D gene is TRBD1 (6 bases). There are 12 residues in the CDR3. The V gene's germline CDR1 is KGHDR and CDR2 SFDVKD. In nucleotides, the CDR3 is TGTGCCACCAGTGATTTTGGGGGCCCCCTTTCTTTT. It yields the protein CATSDFGGPLSF.

This clonotype was seen a few times. J is TRBJ1-2 and V is TRBV5-1; possible D gene TRBD1, 6 bases. CDR3 length: 14 residues. Germline loops: CDR1 SGHRS, CDR2 YFSETQ. Deletions cut 0 bases from V and 9 bases from J, with 15 bases between. The CDR3 DNA is TGCGCCAGCAGCTTGGATGGGGGCGGAAGGAGCTACACCTTC. Protein product: CASSLDGGGRSYTF. The whole variable domain, remainder taken from reference TRBV5-1 and TRBJ1-2, is KAGVTQTPRYLIKTRGQQVTLSCSPISGHRSVSWYQQTPGQGLQFLFEYFSETQRNKGNFPGRFSGRQFSNSRSEMNVSTLELGDSALYLCASSLDGGGRSYTFGSGTRLTVV.

This clonotype was seen many times. V gene TRBV12-3 or TRBV12-4 combines with J gene TRBJ2-1, with D possibly being TRBD2 (5 bases). V lost 4 bases and J 7 bases, leaving 14 bases between the germline ends. This CDR3 has 14 amino acids. The CDR3 nucleotides are TGTGCCAGCAGTTCAACTGGGAGAAGGAATGAGCAGTTCTTC. This sequence encodes CASSSTGRRNEQFF.

This clonotype was counted ten times or more. The V gene is TRBV12-3 or TRBV12-4, the J gene TRBJ1-6, with 7 bases aligning to TRBD1. The CDR3 totals 15 residues. Trimming at V came to 5 bases and at J to 7 bases, leaving 8 bases not matched to a gene. The DNA for the CDR3 is TGTGCCAGCAGTCCCCCGGGACAGCTGAATTCACCCCTCCACTTT. Translating gives CASSPPGQLNSPLHF.

There are a few counts of this clonotype. Written as DNA, the CDR3 is TGTGCCAGCAGCCGGAGTCCGGGAGAGCAGTACTTC. This gives the protein CASSRSPGEQYF. The V call is TRBV3-1, the J call TRBJ2-7; tentative D call: TRBD2 (5 bases). The germline V and J ends were trimmed by 4 bases and 7 bases, with 11 bases remaining between them. Looked up from germline, CDR1 is LGHDT and CDR2 is YNNKEL (reference sequence). The CDR3 length is 12 residues.

This clonotype was counted at least ten times. The chain links TRBV11-2 to TRBJ2-1; D remains unclear. There are 15 residues in the CDR3. Germline assignment: CDR1 SGHAT and CDR2 FQNNGV. With 2 bases removed from V and 4 bases from J, the gap between germline ends came to 12 bases. The CDR3 DNA reads TGTGCCAGCAGCTTATTGACTGATCTTTACAATGAGCAGTTCTTC. Translated, it gives CASSLLTDLYNEQFF.

This clonotype was counted at least ten times. The rearrangement links TRBV20-1 to TRBJ2-5, with 12 bases fitting TRBD2. There are 14 residues in the CDR3. The V and J ends lost 6 bases and 9 bases, in that order; junction bases with no gene match: 11. Germline V gives CDR1 DFQATT, CDR2 SNEGSKA (reference sequence). The CDR3 here is CSAAGLAGRGAQYF. CDR3 sequence (DNA): TGCAGTGCCGCGGGACTAGCGGGCCGGGGGGCCCAGTACTTC.